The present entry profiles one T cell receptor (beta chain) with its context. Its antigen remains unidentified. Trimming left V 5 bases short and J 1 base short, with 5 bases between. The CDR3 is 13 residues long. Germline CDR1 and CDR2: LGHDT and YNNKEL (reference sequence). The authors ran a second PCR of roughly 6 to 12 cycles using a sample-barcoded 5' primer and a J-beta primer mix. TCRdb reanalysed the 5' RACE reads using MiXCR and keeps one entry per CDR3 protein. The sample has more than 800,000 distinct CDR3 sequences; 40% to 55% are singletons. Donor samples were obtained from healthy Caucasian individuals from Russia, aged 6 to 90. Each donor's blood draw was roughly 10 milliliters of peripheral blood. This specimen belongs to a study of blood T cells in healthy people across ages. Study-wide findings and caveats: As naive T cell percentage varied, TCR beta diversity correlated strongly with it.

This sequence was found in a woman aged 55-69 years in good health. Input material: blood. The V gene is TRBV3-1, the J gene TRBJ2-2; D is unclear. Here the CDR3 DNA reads TGTGCCAGCAGCGCCTTGAACACCGGGGAGCTGTTTTTT. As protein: CASSALNTGELFF.